These 9 T cell receptor beta chains were sequenced from one sample in a study of blood T cell repertoires in COVID-19. Measured with immunoSEQ multiplex PCR; TCRdb has only the in-frame clones, and not every one. The sample holds about 130,000 clones, around 76% seen once. The source material was peripheral blood. Source of these receptors: a man aged 55 to 70 with acute or convalescent COVID-19.

This rearrangement joins TRBV2 to TRBJ2-1; TRBD1 matches at 8 bases. CDR3 length: 14 residues. Unmatched junction bases numbered 6, after V lost 8 bases and J lost 3 bases. Germline-derived CDR1 and CDR2 are SNHLY and FYNNEI. CDR3 bases: TGTGCCAGCCAGGACAGGGTAATCTACAATGAGCAGTTCTTC. This encodes CASQDRVIYNEQFF.

The J gene is TRBJ2-2, the V gene TRBV29-1; TRBD1 agrees at 11 bases. This CDR3 region has 15 residues. Germline values: CDR1 SQVTM, CDR2 ANQGSEA. The trim removed 7 bases at V and 5 bases at J, leaving 9 bases unmatched. CDR3 amino acids: CSASVGQGATGELFF. The CDR3 bases are TGCAGCGCCAGCGTTGGACAGGGGGCGACCGGGGAGCTGTTTTTT.

The chain employs TRBV6-4 and TRBJ2-1; 10 bases map to TRBD2. This CDR3 is built from 15 residues. The junction had 6 bases not matched to a gene; V was cut back by 5 bases and J by 5 bases. Germline assignment: CDR1 MRHNA and CDR2 SNTAGT. This CDR3 is CASSLASGGHNEQFF. CDR3 nucleotide sequence: TGTGCCAGCAGTCTCGCTAGCGGGGGTCACAATGAGCAGTTCTTC.

In this sample, this clone turned up once. V gene TRBV29-1 combines with J gene TRBJ2-5; a possible D gene is TRBD1 (5 bases). The V gene's germline CDR1 is SQVTM and CDR2 ANQGSEA. V gave up 3 bases and J gave up 7 bases, with 18 bases separating them. The CDR3 has 14 amino acids. The CDR3 spells CSVDRSRVHATQYF. The CDR3 DNA sequence: TGCAGCGTTGATCGGTCCAGGGTGCACGCGACCCAGTACTTC.

This chain uses TRBV3-1 (or the pseudogene TRBV3-2) with TRBJ1-3, with unresolved D. Trimming took 3 bases from V and 2 from J, leaving 8 bases between them. CDR3 size: 14 residues. Germline V gives CDR1 LGHDT, CDR2 YNNKEL (reference sequence). The CDR3 loop is CASSHPEAGNTIYF. DNA for the CDR3: TGTGCCAGCAGCCATCCAGAGGCTGGAAACACCATATATTTT.

This rearrangement joins TRBV11-2 to TRBJ2-6; 13 bases map to TRBD2. The V and J ends lost 5 bases and 1 base, in that order; junction bases with no gene match: 5. This CDR3 comprises 18 residues. Germline CDR1 SGHAT, CDR2 FQNNGV. CDR3 protein: CASSARLAGGSGANVLTF. DNA of the CDR3: TGTGCCAGCAGCGCCCGACTAGCGGGAGGATCTGGGGCCAACGTCCTGACTTTC.

V usage is TRBV3-1 (or the pseudogene TRBV3-2) and J usage is TRBJ1-4; no clear D gene. V lost 9 bases and J 11 bases, leaving 13 bases between the germline ends. Germline-derived CDR1 and CDR2 are LGHDT and YNNKEL (reference sequence). This CDR3 comprises 11 residues. The CDR3: CARKLSLKLFF. CDR3 DNA sequence: TGTGCCAGGAAATTGAGTCTTAAACTGTTTTTT.

Here the CDR3 DNA reads TGTGCCACCAGTGATTTTACAGGGTCCCAGCCCCAGCATTTT. This translates into CATSDFTGSQPQHF. This chain connects TRBV24-1 to TRBJ1-5, with D perhaps TRBD1 (6 bases). There are 14 residues in the CDR3. V was trimmed by 1 base and J by 7 bases, leaving 10 bases between them. CDR1 and CDR2 from the germline V gene are KGHDR and SFDVKD.

In this sample, this clone turned up once. The gene calls are TRBV3-1 (or the pseudogene TRBV3-2) and TRBJ1-2; D possibly corresponds to TRBD1 (5 bases). There are 14 residues in the CDR3. Trimming took off 1 base at V and 8 bases at J, with 14 bases between the two ends. The V gene's germline CDR1 is LGHDT and CDR2 YNNKEL (reference sequence). The CDR3 protein is CASSQAHGGEGYTF. The CDR3 DNA is TGTGCCAGCAGCCAAGCTCATGGGGGGGAAGGCTACACCTTC.